What follows are 24 T cell receptor beta chains derived from one specimen sequenced in a study of blood T cell repertoires in COVID-19. The protocol was immunoSEQ multiplex PCR, while the TCRdb copy is restricted to in-frame clones and leaves out a portion. The data contain roughly 300,000 clones, over 75% of them singletons. Sequencing was performed on peripheral blood. Receptors originate from a human donor in a cohort sampled during active COVID-19.

This clone is a singleton in its sample. The rearrangement uses TRBV7-8 and TRBJ1-1; D might be TRBD1 (5 bases). Trimming shortened V by 4 bases and J by 5 bases, and 17 bases separated the two germline ends. The germline V gene has CDR1 SGHVS and CDR2 FQNEAQ. The CDR3 runs 15 residues. The CDR3 here is CASSWGQGSATEAFF. CDR3 in DNA: TGTGCCAGCAGCTGGGGTCAGGGATCGGCGACTGAAGCTTTCTTT.

The chain carries TRBV7-9 and TRBJ1-3; D unresolved. The CDR3 totals 13 residues. The ends were cut back, 4 bases at V and 2 bases at J, with 6 bases in the middle. The germline V gene has CDR1 SEHNR and CDR2 FQNEAQ (reference sequence). Here the CDR3 reads CASSSGTGNTIYF. The CDR3 DNA reads as TGTGCCAGCAGCTCGGGTACTGGAAACACCATATATTTT.

This clone was found a few times. The genes are TRBV5-1 and TRBJ2-5; possibly TRBD2 for D (6 bases). Between the trimmed V and J ends, which lost 4 bases and 5 bases, there was a span of 18 bases. The CDR3 length is 15 residues. Looked up from germline, CDR1 is SGHRS and CDR2 is YFSETQ. CDR3 loop: CASSSSGSSGETQYF. As DNA, the CDR3 is TGCGCCAGCAGCAGTAGCGGATCATCGGGGGAGACCCAGTACTTC.

The chain is built from TRBV6-5 and TRBJ2-5; TRBD1 agrees at 10 bases. After removal of 0 bases from V and 2 bases from J, the junction contained 3 bases not matched to a gene. The germline V gene encodes CDR1 MNHEY and CDR2 SVGAGI. The CDR3 consists of 16 residues. CDR3 DNA sequence: TGTGCCAGCAGTTACTCGAGGACAGGGGGGCAAGAGACCCAGTACTTC. Translating gives CASSYSRTGGQETQYF.

The gene calls are TRBV6-1 and TRBJ2-4; D call uncertain. Between the trimmed V and J ends, which lost 1 base and 8 bases, there was a span of 6 bases. Germline-derived CDR1 and CDR2 are MNHNS and SASEGT. CDR3 length: 12 amino acids. CDR3 in DNA: TGTGCCAGCAGTGAAGGTGGAGACATTCAGTACTTC. Protein: CASSEGGDIQYF.

This clone was detected only once. The chain combines TRBV2 with TRBJ2-1; D is uncertain. CDR1 is SNHLY, CDR2 FYNNEI, per germline. The CDR3 spans 11 residues. V lost 8 bases to trimming and J lost 9 bases, with 11 bases between them. Here the CDR3 reads CASRFVSEQFF. As DNA, the CDR3 is TGTGCCAGCCGCTTCGTGAGTGAGCAGTTCTTC.

CDR3 in amino acids: CASSSGGTEAFF. Written as DNA, the CDR3 is TGTGCCAGCAGTTCAGGGGGCACTGAAGCTTTCTTT. The chain is built from TRBV28 and TRBJ1-1; 7 positions match TRBD1. The CDR3 is 12 amino acids. Trimming took 4 bases from V and 4 from J; bases not matched to a gene: 0. Germline assignment: CDR1 MDHEN and CDR2 SYDVKM.

This chain links TRBV6-5 with TRBJ2-2; a possible D gene is TRBD1 (5 bases). Germline CDR1 reads MNHEY; CDR2 reads SVGAGI. Trimming pared 7 bases from V and 4 bases from J, leaving 16 bases between. This CDR3 spans 15 amino acids. CDR3 bases: TGTGCCAGCACCGAGAACCCGACAGTCACCGGGGAGCTGTTTTTT. Protein sequence: CASTENPTVTGELFF.

V is TRBV7-2 and J is TRBJ2-1; D is ambiguous. V lost 0 bases and J lost 0, with 9 bases in between. This CDR3 comprises 16 residues. Germline-derived CDR1 and CDR2 are SGHTA and FQGNSA. CDR3 sequence: CASSLAGDSSYNEQFF. CDR3 nucleotides: TGTGCCAGCAGCTTAGCGGGCGATAGCTCCTACAATGAGCAGTTCTTC. Complete variable domain (other parts from reference TRBV7-2 and TRBJ2-1): GAGVSQSPSNKVTEKGKDVELRCDPISGHTALYWYRQSLGQGLEFLIYFQGNSAPDKSGLPSDRFSAERTGGSVSTLTIQRTQQEDSAVYLCASSLAGDSSYNEQFFGPGTRLTVL.

This clone was detected only a few times. This chain joins TRBV25-1 and TRBJ1-1, with D hard to call. Germline loops: CDR1 MGHDK, CDR2 SYGVNS. The V end lost 0 bases, the J end lost 7 bases, and 15 bases lay between the germline ends. The CDR3 is made up of 15 amino acids. CDR3 sequence: CASSEYAPPGDEAFF. In nucleotides, the CDR3 is TGTGCCAGCAGTGAATATGCCCCACCAGGTGATGAAGCTTTCTTT.

The V and J genes are TRBV6-5 and TRBJ2-7; 7 nucleotides align to TRBD2. Per the germline V gene, CDR1 is MNHEY and CDR2 is SVGAGI. The CDR3 runs to 15 residues. V trimming: 0 bases; J trimming: 7 bases; junction bases outside the gene matches: 9. The CDR3 is CASSYSTGGQKEQYF. The CDR3 coding sequence is TGTGCCAGCAGTTACTCTACGGGAGGACAAAAAGAGCAGTACTTC.

Only a few counts were recorded for this clone. The gene calls are TRBV5-1 and TRBJ2-5, with D possibly matching TRBD2 (7 bases). CDR3 length: 16 amino acids. The germline gives CDR1 SGHRS, CDR2 YFSETQ. Deletions cut 1 base from V and 2 bases from J, with 15 bases between. CDR3 sequence: CASSLSGRGGQETQYF. CDR3 in DNA: TGCGCCAGCAGCTTGTCAGGCAGGGGAGGGCAAGAGACCCAGTACTTC.

The chain uses TRBV20-1 and TRBJ1-1; perhaps TRBD1 as D (6 bases). The V gene's germline CDR1 is DFQATT and CDR2 SNEGSKA (reference sequence). The CDR3 is 16 residues long. Deletions cut 3 bases from V and 3 bases from J, with 20 bases between. The CDR3 DNA is TGCAGTGCTAGTCAGGCCGCAGGGGTGGCGTACACTGAAGCTTTCTTT. Its protein product is CSASQAAGVAYTEAFF.

This chain uses TRBV4-3 with TRBJ1-1; a weak D match, TRBD1 (6 bases). Germline-derived CDR1 and CDR2 are LGHNA and YSLEER. This CDR3 is 15 amino acids long. Between the trimmed V and J ends, which lost 0 bases and 5 bases, there was a span of 13 bases. DNA of the CDR3: TGCGCCAGCAGCCAAGACAGAGGGGGTTGGACTGAAGCTTTCTTT. This gives the protein CASSQDRGGWTEAFF.

This clone was seen a few times. The chain combines TRBV6-5 with TRBJ2-3; TRBD1 matches at 9 bases. The germline V gene encodes CDR1 MNHEY and CDR2 SVGAGI. The CDR3 length is 14 residues. The junction had 7 bases not matched to a gene; V was cut back by 6 bases and J by 6 bases. The CDR3 DNA sequence: TGTGCCAGCAGGGATACAGGGGGCGCGGATACGCAGTATTTT. It encodes CASRDTGGADTQYF.

The chain is built from TRBV5-4 and TRBJ2-3; D is possibly TRBD2 (6 bases). CDR1 SGHNT and CDR2 YYREEE come from the germline V gene (reference sequence). The V gene lost 0 bases and the J gene lost 2 bases, with 10 bases spanning the gap. The CDR3 is made up of 15 amino acids. CDR3 nucleotides: TGTGCCAGCAGCTTGGCTAGCGAATACACAGATACGCAGTATTTT. Its translation is CASSLASEYTDTQYF.

In its sample, this clone was seen once. The chain carries TRBV18 and TRBJ2-7; 11 bases fit TRBD2. CDR3 length equals 14 residues. Unmatched junction bases numbered 3, after V lost 4 bases and J lost 4 bases. The germline V gene encodes CDR1 KGHSH and CDR2 LQKENI. CDR3: CASSLGTSGYEQYF. The CDR3 region has the DNA TGTGCCAGCTCACTTGGGACTAGCGGATACGAGCAGTACTTC.

This chain joins TRBV19 and TRBJ2-6; weak D call: TRBD2 (5 bases). This CDR3 is 19 amino acids long. CDR1 is LNHDA, CDR2 SQIVND, per germline (reference sequence). The V gene lost 4 bases and the J gene lost 7 bases, with 26 bases spanning the gap. The CDR3 DNA is TGTGCCAGTAGTACACCAGGATTACTAGGCCCATCAGGCGCCAACGTCCTGACTTTC. This translates into CASSTPGLLGPSGANVLTF. The full variable domain, its missing parts supplied by reference TRBV19 and TRBJ2-6, is DGGITQSPKYLFRKEGQNVTLSCEQNLNHDAMYWYRQDPGQGLRLIYYSQIVNDFQKGDIAEGYSVSREKKESFPLTVTSAQKNPTAFYLCASSTPGLLGPSGANVLTFGAGSRLTVL.

V gene TRBV19 combines with J gene TRBJ2-7; 7 positions match TRBD1. The CDR3 is made up of 14 amino acids. The germline gives CDR1 LNHDA, CDR2 SQIVND (reference sequence). J lost 1 base, V lost 6 bases, and 6 bases had no gene match. CDR3 amino acids: CASRNGDSSYEQYF. DNA of the CDR3: TGTGCCAGTAGGAACGGGGACAGTTCCTACGAGCAGTACTTC.

The chain has TRBV5-8 and TRBJ1-6; 7 positions agree with TRBD1. The CDR3 is 14 amino acids. J lost 9 bases, V lost 0 bases, and 3 bases had no gene match. The germline V gene has CDR1 SGHTS and CDR2 YDEGEE. CDR3 nucleotides: TGTGCCAGCAGCTTGGGCGACAGGGTTTCACCCCTCCACTTT. Encoded protein: CASSLGDRVSPLHF.

This CDR3 is CASSIEGRTLAFF. The CDR3, as DNA: TGTGCCAGTAGTATAGAAGGACGGACTCTGGCTTTCTTT. This chain links TRBV19 with TRBJ1-1; no firm D call. Trimming stripped 0 bases from V and 11 bases from J, with 13 bases between. CDR1 and CDR2 (germline): LNHDA, SQIVND (reference sequence). The CDR3 is 13 residues long.

The chain links TRBV7-6 to TRBJ2-3; 7 bases agree with TRBD1. The V segment lost 5 bases and the J segment 1 base; nucleotides outside the gene matches: 3. This CDR3 contains 14 residues. The germline V gene has CDR1 SGHVS and CDR2 FNYEAQ. Here the CDR3 reads CASSQRGRTDTQYF. The CDR3 coding sequence is TGTGCCAGCAGCCAAAGGGGGCGCACAGATACGCAGTATTTT.

This chain uses TRBV19 with TRBJ1-2; 7 positions agree with TRBD1. Per the germline V gene, CDR1 is LNHDA and CDR2 is SQIVND (reference sequence). This CDR3 comprises 14 residues. The ends lost 8 bases at V and 5 bases at J; junction bases unmatched: 11. CDR3 coding DNA: TGTGCCAGTCTATCCACCCGGACAGGATATGGCTACACCTTC. It codes for CASLSTRTGYGYTF.

The chain employs TRBV7-2 and TRBJ1-1; 9 positions match TRBD1. The germline V gene encodes CDR1 SGHTA and CDR2 FQGNSA. V shed 0 bases and J 8 bases; nucleotides not matched to a gene: 7. The CDR3 has 15 amino acids. CDR3 in amino acids: CASSLAWTGEIEAFF. CDR3 DNA sequence: TGTGCCAGCAGCTTAGCGTGGACAGGGGAAATCGAAGCTTTCTTT.